The sequence of this TCR beta chain was determined in a study of T cells in Graves' hyperthyroidism and ophthalmopathy. Study results and caveats: In validation, the model predicted ophthalmopathy. These predictions came a median about 6.5 months before onset. Most clonotypes expanded in thyroid above 0.001 were likewise present in blood.

Diagnosing involved the use of clinical symptoms, serum thyroxine and TRAb, thyroid ultrasound and orbital computed tomography. CDR3 size: 15 residues. Between the trimmed V and J ends, which lost 3 bases and 4 bases, there was a span of 12 bases. Germline V lookup: CDR1 MDHEN, CDR2 SYDVKM. This clonotype was detected ten times or more. The antigen is undetermined. From RNA transcripts, TCR beta CDR3 regions were amplified. Carried out on the TCR CDR3, a first-round RT-PCR used the HTBI primer set. TCRdb itself ran the multiplex PCR reads through MiXCR, one entry per CDR3 protein. Altogether more than 500,000 distinct CDR3 sequences are present, 15% to 20% being singletons, with the ten largest covering over 3.5%.

The sample consisted of blood. The V call is TRBV28, the J call TRBJ2-2; the D is unclear. This TCR was sampled from a woman aged 25-40 years with Graves' hyperthyroidism. CDR3 sequence: CASSFRGSGTGELFF. The DNA for the CDR3 is TGTGCCAGCAGTTTTCGTGGGTCTGGCACCGGGGAGCTGTTTTTT.